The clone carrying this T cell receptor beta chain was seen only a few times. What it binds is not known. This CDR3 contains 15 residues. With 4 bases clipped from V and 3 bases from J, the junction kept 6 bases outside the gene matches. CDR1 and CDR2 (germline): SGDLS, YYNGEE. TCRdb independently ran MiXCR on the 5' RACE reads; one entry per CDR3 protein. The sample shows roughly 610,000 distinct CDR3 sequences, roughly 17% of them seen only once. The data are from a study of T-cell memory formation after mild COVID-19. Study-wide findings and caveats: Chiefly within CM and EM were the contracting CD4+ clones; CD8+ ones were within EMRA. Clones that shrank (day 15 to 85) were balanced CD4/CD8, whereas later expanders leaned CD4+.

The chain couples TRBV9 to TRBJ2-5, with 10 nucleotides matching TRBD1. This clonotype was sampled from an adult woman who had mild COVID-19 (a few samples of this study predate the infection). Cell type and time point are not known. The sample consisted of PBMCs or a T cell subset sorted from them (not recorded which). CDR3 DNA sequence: TGTGCCAGCAGCAGCCGGACAGGGGGTGAAGAGACCCAGTACTTC. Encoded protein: CASSSRTGGEETQYF.